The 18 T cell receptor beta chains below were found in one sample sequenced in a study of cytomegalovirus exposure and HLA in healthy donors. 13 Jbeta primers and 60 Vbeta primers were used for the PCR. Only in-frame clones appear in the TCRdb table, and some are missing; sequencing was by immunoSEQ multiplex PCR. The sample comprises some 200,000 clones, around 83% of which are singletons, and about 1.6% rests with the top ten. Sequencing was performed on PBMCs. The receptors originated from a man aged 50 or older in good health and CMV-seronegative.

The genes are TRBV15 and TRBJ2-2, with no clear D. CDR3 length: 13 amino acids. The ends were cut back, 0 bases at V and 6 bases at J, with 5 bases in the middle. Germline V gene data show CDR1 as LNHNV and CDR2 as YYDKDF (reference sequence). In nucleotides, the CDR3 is TGTGCCACCAGCAGAGACCCATCCGGGGAGCTGTTTTTT. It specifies CATSRDPSGELFF.

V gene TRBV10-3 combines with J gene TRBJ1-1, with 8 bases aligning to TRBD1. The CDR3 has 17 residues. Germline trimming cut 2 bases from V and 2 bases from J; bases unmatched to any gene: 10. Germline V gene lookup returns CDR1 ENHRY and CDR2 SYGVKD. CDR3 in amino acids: CAISERGQALLNTEAFF. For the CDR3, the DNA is TGTGCCATCAGTGAGAGGGGACAGGCCCTCTTAAACACTGAAGCTTTCTTT.

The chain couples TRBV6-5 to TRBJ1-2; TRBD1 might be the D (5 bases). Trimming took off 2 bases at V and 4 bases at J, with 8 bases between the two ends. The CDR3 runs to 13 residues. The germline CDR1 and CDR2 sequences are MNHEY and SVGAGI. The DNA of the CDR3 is TGTGCCAGCAGTTACGGCAGGGCCTATGGCTACACCTTC. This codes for CASSYGRAYGYTF.

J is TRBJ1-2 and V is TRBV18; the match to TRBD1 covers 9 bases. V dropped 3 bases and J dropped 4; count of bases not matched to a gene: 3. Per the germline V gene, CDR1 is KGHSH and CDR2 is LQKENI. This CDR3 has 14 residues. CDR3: CASSPTTGGYGYTF. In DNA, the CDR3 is TGTGCCAGCTCACCGACGACAGGGGGCTATGGCTACACCTTC.

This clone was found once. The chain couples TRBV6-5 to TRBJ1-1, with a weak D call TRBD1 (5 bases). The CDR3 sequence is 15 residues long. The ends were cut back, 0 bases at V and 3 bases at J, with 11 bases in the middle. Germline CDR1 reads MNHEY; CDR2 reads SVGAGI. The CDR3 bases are TGTGCCAGCAGTTACTCGGCCAGGGTGGACACTGAAGCTTTCTTT. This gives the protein CASSYSARVDTEAFF.

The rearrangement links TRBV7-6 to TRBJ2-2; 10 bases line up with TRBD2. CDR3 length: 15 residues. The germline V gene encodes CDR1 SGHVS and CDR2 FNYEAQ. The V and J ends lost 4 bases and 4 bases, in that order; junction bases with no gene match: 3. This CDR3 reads CASSSLAGSTGELFF. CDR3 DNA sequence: TGTGCCAGCAGCTCACTAGCGGGGAGCACCGGGGAGCTGTTTTTT.

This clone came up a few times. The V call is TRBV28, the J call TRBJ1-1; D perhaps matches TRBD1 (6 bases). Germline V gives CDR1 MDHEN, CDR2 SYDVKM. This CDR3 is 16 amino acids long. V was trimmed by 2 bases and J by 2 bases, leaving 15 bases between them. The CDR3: CASSLRQAFQNTEAFF. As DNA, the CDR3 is TGTGCCAGCAGTTTAAGACAGGCCTTCCAAAACACTGAAGCTTTCTTT.

The CDR3 region is CASSPRLAGVAYEQYF. CDR3 coding DNA: TGTGCCAGCTCACCGAGACTAGCGGGAGTCGCCTACGAGCAGTACTTC. The rearrangement joins TRBV18 to TRBJ2-7, with 12 positions matching TRBD2. The CDR3 runs 16 residues. With 3 bases clipped from V and 2 bases from J, the junction kept 5 bases outside the gene matches. Germline CDR1 and CDR2: KGHSH and LQKENI.

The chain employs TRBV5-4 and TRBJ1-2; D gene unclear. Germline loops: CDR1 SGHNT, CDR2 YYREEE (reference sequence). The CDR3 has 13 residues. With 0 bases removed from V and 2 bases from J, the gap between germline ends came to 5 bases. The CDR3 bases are TGTGCCAGCAGCTTGGCGGGGAACTATGGCTACACCTTC. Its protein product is CASSLAGNYGYTF.

CDR3 nucleotide sequence: TGTGCCAGCAGCCATTCGACAGGCCGAAACACCATATATTTT. This translates into CASSHSTGRNTIYF. This chain connects TRBV7-2 to TRBJ1-3; TRBD1 might be the D (6 bases). V dropped 5 bases and J dropped 5 bases, with 13 bases sitting between them. The CDR3 loop spans 14 amino acids. Germline values: CDR1 SGHTA, CDR2 FQGNSA. The full variable domain, in which reference TRBV7-2 and TRBJ1-3 provide the parts outside the CDR3, is GAGVSQSPSNKVTEKGKDVELRCDPISGHTALYWYRQSLGQGLEFLIYFQGNSAPDKSGLPSDRFSAERTGGSVSTLTIQRTQQEDSAVYLCASSHSTGRNTIYFGEGSWLTVV.

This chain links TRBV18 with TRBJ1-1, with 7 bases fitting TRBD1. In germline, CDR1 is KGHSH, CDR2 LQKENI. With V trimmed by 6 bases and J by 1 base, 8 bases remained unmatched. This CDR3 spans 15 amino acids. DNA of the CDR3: TGTGCCAGCTCCACCGAGACAGGGTGGAACACTGAAGCTTTCTTT. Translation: CASSTETGWNTEAFF.

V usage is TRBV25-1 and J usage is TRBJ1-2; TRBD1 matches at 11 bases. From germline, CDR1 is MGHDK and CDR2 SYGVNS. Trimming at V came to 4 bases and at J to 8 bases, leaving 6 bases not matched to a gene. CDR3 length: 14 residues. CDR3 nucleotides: TGTGCCAGCAGTGTTGGACAGGGGGCGGGAGGCTACACCTTC. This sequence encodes CASSVGQGAGGYTF.

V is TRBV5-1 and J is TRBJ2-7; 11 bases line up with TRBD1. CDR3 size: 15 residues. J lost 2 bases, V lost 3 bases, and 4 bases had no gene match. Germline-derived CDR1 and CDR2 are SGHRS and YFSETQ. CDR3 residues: CASSSGTGGPYEQYF. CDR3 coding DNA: TGCGCCAGCAGCTCCGGGACAGGGGGTCCCTACGAGCAGTACTTC. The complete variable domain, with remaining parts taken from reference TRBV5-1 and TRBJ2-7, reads KAGVTQTPRYLIKTRGQQVTLSCSPISGHRSVSWYQQTPGQGLQFLFEYFSETQRNKGNFPGRFSGRQFSNSRSEMNVSTLELGDSALYLCASSSGTGGPYEQYFGPGTRLTVT.

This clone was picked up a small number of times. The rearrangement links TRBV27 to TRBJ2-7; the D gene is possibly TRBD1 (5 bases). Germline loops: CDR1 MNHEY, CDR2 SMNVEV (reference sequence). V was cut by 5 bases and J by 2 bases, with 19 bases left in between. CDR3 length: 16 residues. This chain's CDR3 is CASSQRKQVLTYEQYF. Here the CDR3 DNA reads TGTGCCAGCAGTCAACGGAAACAGGTCTTAACCTACGAGCAGTACTTC.

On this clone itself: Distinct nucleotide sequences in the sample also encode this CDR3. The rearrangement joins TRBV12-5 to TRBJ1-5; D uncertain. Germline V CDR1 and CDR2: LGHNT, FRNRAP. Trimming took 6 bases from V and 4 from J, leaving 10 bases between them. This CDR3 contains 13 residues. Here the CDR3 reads CASGLEGNQPQHF. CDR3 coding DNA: TGTGCTAGTGGCCTAGAGGGAAATCAGCCCCAGCATTTT.

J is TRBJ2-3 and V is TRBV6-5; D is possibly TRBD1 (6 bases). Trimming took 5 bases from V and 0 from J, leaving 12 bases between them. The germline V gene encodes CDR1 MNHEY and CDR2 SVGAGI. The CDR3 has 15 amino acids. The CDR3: CASSPRGPSTDTQYF. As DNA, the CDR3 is TGTGCCAGCAGTCCCAGGGGCCCTAGCACAGATACGCAGTATTTT.

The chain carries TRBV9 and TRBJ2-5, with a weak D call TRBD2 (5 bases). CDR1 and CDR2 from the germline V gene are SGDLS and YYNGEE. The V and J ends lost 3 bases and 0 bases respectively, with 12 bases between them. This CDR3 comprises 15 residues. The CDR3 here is CASSAGAVDQETQYF. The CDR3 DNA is TGTGCCAGCAGCGCCGGAGCGGTTGACCAAGAGACCCAGTACTTC.

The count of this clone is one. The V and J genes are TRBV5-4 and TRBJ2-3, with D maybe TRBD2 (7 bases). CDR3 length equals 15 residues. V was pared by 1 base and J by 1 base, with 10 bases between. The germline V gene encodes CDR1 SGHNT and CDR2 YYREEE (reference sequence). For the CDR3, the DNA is TGTGCCAGCAGCTTGCGAGGGGGGGGCACAGATACGCAGTATTTT. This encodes CASSLRGGGTDTQYF. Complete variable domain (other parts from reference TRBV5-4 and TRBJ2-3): ETGVTQSPTHLIKTRGQQVTLRCSSQSGHNTVSWYQQALGQGPQFIFQYYREEENGRGNFPPRFSGLQFPNYSSELNVNALELDDSALYLCASSLRGGGTDTQYFGPGTRLTVL.